The 25 T cell receptor beta chains in this list originate from one sample, sequenced in a study of T cell repertoires in cytomegalovirus infection. TCRdb itself ran the reads through MiXCR, one entry per CDR3 protein. The sample has about 830,000 distinct CDR3 sequences; approximately 32% are singletons. Their antigens remain unidentified. The specimen comprised cultured CD8+ T cells from PBMCs, sampled from culture after CMV antigen stimulation. Receptors were obtained from a human donor in good health (CMV status not recorded). Some clones in this sample may be carry-over from other donors' samples.

The genes are TRBV7-2 and TRBJ2-1; 7 bases are a match to TRBD1. Trimming took 6 bases from V and 0 from J; bases not matched to a gene: 5. The CDR3 has 15 residues. Germline CDR1 is SGHTA and CDR2 is FQGNSA. The DNA for the CDR3 is TGTGCCAGCAGGCAGGGGGAGAGCTCCTACAATGAGCAGTTCTTC. Residues: CASRQGESSYNEQFF. Full variable domain (rest looked up from reference TRBV7-2 and TRBJ2-1): GAGVSQSPSNKVTEKGKDVELRCDPISGHTALYWYRQSLGQGLEFLIYFQGNSAPDKSGLPSDRFSAERTGGSVSTLTIQRTQQEDSAVYLCASRQGESSYNEQFFGPGTRLTVL.

There are many counts of this clonotype. V and J are TRBV7-8 and TRBJ1-2; weak D call: TRBD1 (5 bases). Between the trimmed V and J ends, which lost 2 bases and 6 bases, there was a span of 25 bases. Germline assignment: CDR1 SGHVS and CDR2 FQNEAQ. There are 18 residues in the CDR3. For the CDR3, the DNA is TGTGCCAGCAGCTTAAGGGGCCGCGACTGGGTTCGGGTTCATGGCTACACCTTC. It codes for CASSLRGRDWVRVHGYTF. Drawing the rest from reference TRBV7-8 and TRBJ1-2, the complete variable domain is GAGVSQSPRYKVAKRGQDVALRCDPISGHVSLFWYQQALGQGPEFLTYFQNEAQLDKSGLPSDRFFAERPEGSVSTLKIQRTQQEDSAVYLCASSLRGRDWVRVHGYTFGSGTRLTVV.

This clonotype was detected a few times. This sequence joins TRBV27 and TRBJ1-5, with D unclear. Trimming pared 5 bases from V and 2 bases from J, leaving 13 bases between. Germline assignment: CDR1 MNHEY and CDR2 SMNVEV (reference sequence). The CDR3 runs 15 residues. The CDR3 nucleotides are TGTGCCAGCAGTGCCCGGGGAAGGGGCAATCAGCCCCAGCATTTT. This encodes CASSARGRGNQPQHF.

In this sample, this clonotype turned up a few times. The CDR3 sequence: CASSPHDSSGANVLTF. CDR3 in DNA: TGTGCCAGCAGTCCGCATGACTCTTCTGGGGCCAACGTCCTGACTTTC. This chain joins TRBV12-3 or TRBV12-4 and TRBJ2-6, with D uncertain. Trimming removed 5 bases from V and 1 base from J, with 12 bases in between. The CDR3 length is 16 residues.

The chain combines TRBV27 with TRBJ1-5, with D perhaps TRBD1 (6 bases). From germline, CDR1 is MNHEY and CDR2 SMNVEV (reference sequence). The length of the CDR3 is 17 residues. The V and J ends lost 3 bases and 3 bases respectively, with 18 bases between them. The CDR3 loop reads CASSFQGRTGANQPQHF. The CDR3 DNA reads as TGTGCCAGCAGTTTTCAGGGGAGAACAGGCGCCAATCAGCCCCAGCATTTT.

J is TRBJ2-2 and V is TRBV5-8, with TRBD1 matching over 9 bases. Germline lookup yields CDR1 SGHTS and CDR2 YDEGEE. This CDR3 comprises 16 residues. J lost 7 bases, V lost 3 bases, and 10 bases had no gene match. The CDR3 sequence is CASSWIQGQGGGELFF. Written as DNA, the CDR3 is TGTGCCAGCAGCTGGATTCAGGGACAGGGTGGCGGGGAGCTGTTTTTT.

Note on this clonotype: One junction end disagrees with the germline gene, perhaps due to a read error. The rearrangement uses TRBV7-6 and TRBJ1-1, with D possibly being TRBD1 (6 bases). Looked up from germline, CDR1 is SGHVS and CDR2 is FNYEAQ. This CDR3 is built from 15 residues. The CDR3 reads CTSSLVGAENTEAFF. The CDR3 DNA follows: TGTACCAGCAGCTTGGTGGGGGCTGAGAACACTGAAGCTTTCTTT.

The genes are TRBV7-9 and TRBJ2-1; the match to TRBD2 covers 7 bases. In germline, CDR1 is SEHNR, CDR2 FQNEAQ (reference sequence). The CDR3 has 14 amino acids. V gave up 2 bases and J gave up 9 bases; unmatched junction bases: 7. CDR3 sequence reads: CASSLQSREGEQFF. The CDR3 region has the DNA TGTGCCAGCAGCTTACAGTCTAGGGAGGGTGAGCAGTTCTTC.

This clonotype is a singleton in its sample. A much bigger clone sits one base away, suggesting this may be a read error. This CDR3 is missing its conserved last phenylalanine or tryptophan, likely due to a read error. The rearrangement joins TRBV5-1 to TRBJ1-5, with D possibly matching TRBD1 (5 bases). Trimming cost V 4 bases and J 7 bases, with 15 bases left between them. The germline V gene encodes CDR1 SGHRS and CDR2 YFSETQ. CDR3 length: 14 amino acids. DNA of the CDR3: TGCGCCAGCAGCGGGGACGTCTCTGGGCAGCCCCAGCATTCT. This gives the protein CASSGDVSGQPQHS.

This chain uses TRBV29-1 with TRBJ2-1; 9 nucleotides align to TRBD1. This CDR3 is 13 amino acids long. The germline V gene encodes CDR1 SQVTM and CDR2 ANQGSEA. Unmatched junction bases numbered 4, after V lost 8 bases and J lost 2 bases. CDR3 sequence (DNA): TGCAGCTTGGGACAGGGCCCCTACAATGAGCAGTTCTTC. It yields the protein CSLGQGPYNEQFF.

This clonotype was seen more than once but under ten times. The chain joins TRBV7-9 to TRBJ1-6; 7 bases line up with TRBD1. Germline V CDR1 and CDR2: SEHNR, FQNEAQ (reference sequence). Unmatched junction bases numbered 5, after V lost 5 bases and J lost 1 base. This CDR3 contains 16 residues. The CDR3 bases are TGTGCCAGCAGCCCTGACAGGGTTTCCTATAATTCACCCCTCCACTTT. Protein product: CASSPDRVSYNSPLHF.

The chain uses TRBV27 and TRBJ2-2; D not certain. The CDR3 extends over 15 amino acids. Germline V gives CDR1 MNHEY, CDR2 SMNVEV (reference sequence). Trimming stripped 5 bases from V and 5 bases from J, with 15 bases between. The CDR3 protein is CASSPMIQRTGELFF. The CDR3, as DNA: TGTGCCAGCAGTCCAATGATTCAGAGGACCGGGGAGCTGTTTTTT.

Concerning this clonotype: Because it lacks the conserved phenylalanine or tryptophan at the end, this CDR3 is likely a read error. The chain is built from TRBV6-1 and TRBJ2-3; 7 bases agree with TRBD2. The germline CDR1 and CDR2 sequences are MNHNS and SASEGT. Trimming took 1 base from V and 5 from J; bases not matched to a gene: 18. This CDR3 comprises 19 residues. The CDR3 here is CASSEEWGGWEGELDTQYY. For the CDR3, the DNA is TGTGCCAGCAGTGAAGAATGGGGGGGTTGGGAGGGTGAGTTAGATACGCAGTATTAT.

The chain has TRBV6-1 and TRBJ2-2; D is unclear. Germline V CDR1 and CDR2: MNHNS, SASEGT. Trimming took 8 bases from V and 1 from J, leaving 17 bases between them. This CDR3 contains 16 residues. The CDR3 bases are TGTGCCAGCTCCCGAGAGGCACAGATGAACACCGGGGAGCTGTTTTTT. Protein product: CASSREAQMNTGELFF.

This chain links TRBV19 with TRBJ1-5; 9 bases align to TRBD1. CDR1 LNHDA and CDR2 SQIVND come from the germline V gene (reference sequence). The CDR3 loop spans 14 amino acids. V trimming: 8 bases; J trimming: 3 bases; junction bases outside the gene matches: 5. CDR3 DNA sequence: TGTGCCAGTTGGACAGGGGCGGTCAATCAGCCCCAGCATTTT. It encodes CASWTGAVNQPQHF.

V gene TRBV25-1 combines with J gene TRBJ1-5, with D maybe TRBD1 (5 bases). Germline CDR1 reads MGHDK; CDR2 reads SYGVNS. The CDR3 length is 13 residues. V was trimmed by 2 bases and J by 7 bases, leaving 9 bases between them. CDR3 sequence: CASSEQGKQPQHF. The CDR3 nucleotides read TGTGCCAGCAGTGAACAGGGAAAACAGCCCCAGCATTTT.

This clonotype was recorded only once. J is TRBJ1-1 and V is TRBV20-1, with D unclear. Germline V CDR1 and CDR2: DFQATT, SNEGSKA (reference sequence). The CDR3 extends over 11 amino acids. V lost 0 bases and J lost 7, with 6 bases in between. For the CDR3, the DNA is TGCAGTGCTAGAGAAACGCTTGAAGCTTTCTTT. This translates into CSARETLEAFF.

The chain links TRBV12-5 to TRBJ2-7, with 8 bases lining up with TRBD1. Germline V gene data show CDR1 as LGHNT and CDR2 as FRNRAP. This CDR3 has 15 amino acids. V was pared by 2 bases and J by 10 bases, with 13 bases of the junction left unmatched. Written as DNA, the CDR3 is TGTGCTAGTGGTTTGTCCCCGGGGCAGGGGGCACGACAGTACTTC. Translating gives CASGLSPGQGARQYF.

The chain couples TRBV5-6 to TRBJ2-6; D is possibly TRBD1 (5 bases). The CDR3 contains 16 residues. V was pared by 4 bases and J by 0 bases, with 11 bases between. Germline V lookup: CDR1 SGHDT, CDR2 YYEEEE. The DNA of the CDR3 is TGTGCCAGCAGCAAGACAGCGCGCTCTGGGGCCAACGTCCTGACTTTC. This translates into CASSKTARSGANVLTF.

The sample holds a few counts of this clonotype. The chain couples TRBV29-1 to TRBJ1-1, with 8 bases identical to TRBD1. The CDR3 has 13 residues. Losses at the gene ends were 3 bases for V and 5 bases for J; bases not matched to a gene: 5. Per the germline V gene, CDR1 is SQVTM and CDR2 is ANQGSEA. CDR3 region: CSVDPGGGTEAFF. For the CDR3, the DNA is TGCAGCGTTGACCCAGGGGGCGGAACTGAAGCTTTCTTT.

The J gene is TRBJ1-2, the V gene TRBV6-5; D possibly corresponds to TRBD1 (6 bases). Germline V gene lookup returns CDR1 MNHEY and CDR2 SVGAGI. The ends were cut back, 4 bases at V and 4 bases at J, with 22 bases in the middle. CDR3 length: 17 amino acids. In DNA, the CDR3 is TGTGCCAGCAGTTCGATTCGGTTGGACAGAACCATCTATGGCTACACCTTC. Translating gives CASSSIRLDRTIYGYTF.

Worth noting for this clonotype: A much larger clone lies a single base off, so this may be a read error. The chain carries TRBV7-6 and TRBJ2-7; D gene unclear. CDR1 is SGHVS, CDR2 FNYEAQ, per germline. The CDR3 has 12 amino acids. The CDR3 DNA reads as TGTGTCAGCAGCTTAGCAGGCAAGGAGCAGTACTTC. The encoded protein is CVSSLAGKEQYF. Full variable domain (outside the CDR3, taken from reference TRBV7-6 and TRBJ2-7): GAGVSQSPRYKVTKRGQDVALRCDPISGHVSLYWYRQALGQGPEFLTYFNYEAQQDKSGLPNDRFSAERPEGSISTLTIQRTEQRDSAMYRCVSSLAGKEQYFGPGTRLTVT.

This clonotype was observed many times. The V gene is TRBV7-6, the J gene TRBJ2-1, with 13 bases aligning to TRBD2. V was pared by 4 bases and J by 5 bases, with 2 bases of the junction left unmatched. The CDR3 extends over 15 amino acids. Per the germline V gene, CDR1 is SGHVS and CDR2 is FNYEAQ. The CDR3 protein is CASSSTSGGDNEQFF. In DNA, the CDR3 is TGTGCCAGCAGCTCCACTAGCGGGGGGGACAATGAGCAGTTCTTC.

In its sample, this clonotype was seen a few times. V and J are TRBV12-3 or TRBV12-4 and TRBJ2-1; D is unresolved. The CDR3 sequence is 14 residues long. V lost 4 bases, J lost 3 bases, and 10 bases lay in between. The CDR3 reads CASSSGKNYNEQFF. The CDR3 bases are TGTGCCAGCAGTTCTGGCAAAAACTACAATGAGCAGTTCTTC.

The table lists this clonotype with many counts. The germline gene is not matched at one end of the junction; a read error may be the cause. The CDR3 spells CASSPYFGKETQYF. In DNA form, the CDR3 reads TGTGCTAGCAGCCCCTATTTCGGGAAAGAGACCCAGTACTTC. The rearrangement uses TRBV7-7 and TRBJ2-5; D is perhaps TRBD2 (5 bases). Germline V gene sequence: CDR1 SSHAT, CDR2 FNYEAQ (reference sequence). There are 14 residues in the CDR3.